These T cell receptor beta chains were read from a single sample in a study of cytomegalovirus exposure and HLA in healthy donors. Clones were sequenced by immunoSEQ multiplex PCR, and TCRdb holds only the in-frame ones, with some missing. In the table there are about 190,000 clones, about 83% of which are singletons. The sequenced sample consisted of PBMCs. The receptors were sampled from a man aged 35 to 55 in good health and CMV-seropositive. The CDR3 runs from the conserved cysteine through the conserved F or W. D genes are given only for firm matches. Clone size appears in some rows only: once, few, many, or a class for an expanded clone.

D	V	J	size	CDR3	DNA
TRBD2	TRBV6-1	TRBJ2-7	-	CASSETSGRIDEQYF	TGTGCCAGCAGTGAAACCAGCGGGAGAATAGACGAGCAGTACTTC
TRBD1	TRBV18	TRBJ1-5	-	CASSPPGQDQPQHF	TGTGCCAGCTCACCACCGGGACAGGATCAGCCCCAGCATTTT
-	TRBV5-6	TRBJ1-3	once	CASRTTDAGNTIYF	TGTGCCAGCAGAACGACAGATGCTGGAAACACCATATATTTT
-	TRBV5-4	TRBJ1-1	-	CASSLPRTEAFF	TGTGCCAGCAGCCTTCCGAGAACTGAAGCTTTCTTT
TRBD1	TRBV18	TRBJ2-7	-	CASSTIARQGSYEQYF	TGTGCCAGCTCTACAATTGCGAGACAGGGTTCCTACGAGCAGTACTTC
-	TRBV12-2	TRBJ1-1	-	CASRGDPASALNTEAFF	TGTGCAAGTCGAGGGGATCCGGCCTCGGCCCTGAACACTGAAGCTTTCTTT
TRBD1	TRBV6-5	TRBJ2-3	-	CASSKTGARTDTQYF	TGTGCCAGCAGTAAGACAGGGGCGCGCACAGATACGCAGTATTTT
-	TRBV9	TRBJ2-3	-	CASSVGSKQGDTQYF	TGTGCCAGCAGCGTAGGTTCCAAACAGGGAGATACGCAGTATTTT
TRBD2	TRBV5-1	TRBJ2-1	-	CASSLAGTSGRDGQFF	TGCGCCAGCAGCTTGGCCGGGACTAGCGGGAGGGACGGGCAGTTCTTC
-	TRBV29-1	TRBJ2-7	-	CSVANPSSYEQYF	TGCAGCGTTGCCAACCCGAGCTCCTACGAGCAGTACTTC
-	TRBV27	TRBJ2-1	few	CASGRGSLWDEQFF	TGTGCCAGCGGTCGGGGTTCGCTTTGGGATGAGCAGTTCTTC
-	TRBV7-6	TRBJ2-7	-	CASSPGSPAYEQYF	TGTGCCAGCAGCCCCGGGTCGCCCGCCTACGAGCAGTACTTC
-	TRBV7-7	TRBJ2-2	-	CASSTIMAGELFF	TGTGCCAGCAGCACAATCATGGCCGGGGAGCTGTTTTTT
TRBD1	TRBV9	TRBJ1-1	-	CASSTILQGSTEAFF	TGTGCCAGCAGCACGATTCTACAGGGGTCCACTGAAGCTTTCTTT
-	TRBV5-6	TRBJ2-5	once	CASSHRETQYF	TGTGCCAGCAGCCACAGGGAGACCCAGTACTTC
-	TRBV9	TRBJ2-1	-	CASSVRGEGVYNEQFF	TGTGCCAGCAGCGTTCGGGGGGAGGGGGTTTACAATGAGCAGTTCTTC
-	TRBV12-5	TRBJ2-2	-	CASGSTNTGELFF	TGTGCTAGTGGTTCCACGAACACCGGGGAGCTGTTTTTT
-	TRBV10-3	TRBJ2-5	-	CAISVEGSRETQYF	TGTGCCATCAGTGTGGAGGGTAGTAGGGAGACCCAGTACTTC
-	TRBV5-1	TRBJ2-1	-	CASSLGGDSYNEQFF	TGCGCCAGCAGCTTGGGTGGAGACTCCTACAATGAGCAGTTCTTC
TRBD1	TRBV6-1	TRBJ1-5	-	CASSGQGTGGQPQHF	TGTGCCAGCAGTGGTCAGGGGACAGGGGGTCAGCCCCAGCATTTT
-	TRBV28	TRBJ1-5	-	CASKRGNQPQHF	TGTGCCAGCAAAAGAGGCAATCAGCCCCAGCATTTT
-	TRBV27	TRBJ2-7	-	CASTRGNEQYF	TGTGCCAGCACTAGAGGGAACGAGCAGTACTTC
TRBD2	TRBV5-6	TRBJ2-7	-	CASSRGTSGYEQYF	TGTGCCAGCAGCAGAGGGACTAGCGGCTACGAGCAGTACTTC
-	TRBV6-5	TRBJ2-2	-	CASSRTEGNTGELFF	TGTGCCAGCAGTCGGACCGAGGGGAACACCGGGGAGCTGTTTTTT
-	TRBV2	TRBJ2-5	-	CASSESSGTQYF	TGTGCCAGCAGTGAGTCGAGCGGGACCCAGTACTTC
TRBD2	TRBV7-9	TRBJ2-7	-	CASSALAGGTYEQYF	TGTGCCAGCAGCGCGCTAGCGGGAGGGACCTACGAGCAGTACTTC
-	TRBV20-1	TRBJ2-3	-	CSATGGDTQYF	TGCAGTGCTACCGGAGGAGATACGCAGTATTTT
-	TRBV7-6	TRBJ2-2	-	CASSRAGLGGTGELFF	TGTGCCAGCAGCCGAGCGGGGTTAGGGGGCACCGGGGAGCTGTTTTTT
-	TRBV5-3	TRBJ2-7	-	CARGGSGQWDEQYF	TGTGCCAGAGGTGGTAGCGGCCAATGGGACGAGCAGTACTTC
-	TRBV7-9	TRBJ2-7	-	CASSTDYEQYF	TGTGCCAGCAGCACAGACTACGAGCAGTACTTC
-	TRBV7-2	TRBJ2-1	-	CASSLVAAYNEQFF	TGTGCCAGCAGCTTAGTGGCAGCCTACAATGAGCAGTTCTTC
-	TRBV18	TRBJ1-1	-	CASSPTLRSGNTEAFF	TGTGCCAGCTCACCCACCCTACGATCAGGGAACACTGAAGCTTTCTTT
TRBD2	TRBV2	TRBJ2-3	-	CASSVWSGGADTQYF	TGTGCCAGCAGTGTATGGAGCGGGGGCGCAGATACGCAGTATTTT
TRBD1	TRBV6-1	TRBJ2-7	-	CASITHRDSPYEQYF	TGTGCCAGCATCACCCACCGGGACAGCCCCTACGAGCAGTACTTC
TRBD1	TRBV5-5	TRBJ1-2	once	CASSSGQGIWYGYTF	TGTGCCAGCAGCTCGGGACAGGGTATTTGGTATGGCTACACCTTC
-	TRBV5-1	TRBJ2-1	-	CASSLGGYNEQFF	TGCGCCAGCAGCTTAGGCGGGTACAATGAGCAGTTCTTC
-	TRBV27	TRBJ2-2	-	CASSSAGSSPGELFF	TGTGCCAGCAGTTCGGCCGGGAGTAGTCCCGGGGAGCTGTTTTTT
-	TRBV29-1	TRBJ1-2	few	CSVGTEKGYTF	TGCAGCGTTGGGACAGAGAAAGGCTACACCTTC
TRBD2	TRBV4-2	TRBJ2-5	-	CASSFRLAGGQETQYF	TGTGCCAGCAGCTTCCGACTAGCGGGAGGCCAAGAGACCCAGTACTTC
-	TRBV2	TRBJ2-5	-	CASSEKRRVNF	TGTGCCAGCAGTGAGAAGCGGAGGGTTAACTTC
-	TRBV2	TRBJ1-5	-	CASSELGGNQPQHF	TGTGCCAGCAGTGAGTTAGGGGGCAATCAGCCCCAGCATTTT
-	TRBV4-1	TRBJ1-2	-	CASSQEAGHSGGYTF	TGCGCCAGCAGCCAAGAAGCGGGGCATTCGGGTGGCTACACCTTC
TRBD1	TRBV18	TRBJ1-2	-	CASSPDRVSGYTF	TGTGCCAGCTCACCAGACAGGGTCAGTGGCTACACCTTC
TRBD1	TRBV5-6	TRBJ1-6	-	CASSFGTGNNNSPLHF	TGTGCCAGCAGCTTTGGGACAGGGAATAACAATTCACCCCTCCACTTT
TRBD1	TRBV19	TRBJ1-1	few	CASSLGQGNTEAFF	TGTGCCAGTAGTCTAGGACAGGGGAACACTGAAGCTTTCTTT
TRBD2	TRBV6-1	TRBJ2-3	-	CASSPSGSSTDTQYF	TGTGCCAGCAGTCCTAGCGGTTCTAGCACAGATACGCAGTATTTT
-	TRBV25-1	TRBJ2-5	-	CASTFGTLVKTQYF	TGTGCCAGCACCTTCGGGACTCTTGTAAAGACCCAGTACTTC
-	TRBV5-6	TRBJ1-4	-	CASSSGHANEKLFF	TGTGCCAGCAGCTCGGGACACGCTAATGAAAAACTGTTTTTT
TRBD2	TRBV7-2	TRBJ2-7	-	CASSFGGSGYEQYF	TGTGCCAGCAGCTTCGGCGGGAGTGGGTACGAGCAGTACTTC
TRBD2	TRBV6-1	TRBJ2-7	-	CASLYQAGLTYEQYF	TGTGCCAGCCTCTATCAAGCGGGGCTCACCTACGAGCAGTACTTC
-	TRBV19	TRBJ1-1	once	CASTHGGHYTEAFF	TGTGCCAGCACTCATGGGGGACACTACACTGAAGCTTTCTTT
TRBD2	TRBV13	TRBJ2-1	-	CASSPLSGLYNEQFF	TGTGCCAGCAGCCCCCTTAGCGGGTTGTACAATGAGCAGTTCTTC
TRBD2	TRBV11-1	TRBJ2-5	-	CASSPAGGTAEQYF	TGTGCCAGCAGCCCAGCGGGAGGGACTGCAGAGCAGTACTTC
-	TRBV7-2	TRBJ2-1	-	CASSLGPGSNEQFF	TGTGCCAGCAGCTTAGGGCCCGGGTCCAATGAGCAGTTCTTC
-	TRBV28	TRBJ1-5	-	CASNSRFGVRQPQHF	TGTGCCAGCAATTCCCGCTTCGGGGTCAGGCAGCCCCAGCATTTT